This T cell receptor (beta chain) appears in the sequencing data of a study of PD-1 blockade in mismatch repair-deficient tumors. On the study more broadly: Patients had about a dozen mismatch repair-deficient cancer types, all previously treated and progressing.

Every patient had mismatch repair deficiency by PCR or immunohistochemistry. TCR sequencing covered a few patients who responded to pembrolizumab. In its sample, this clone was seen once. The method was immunoSEQ multiplex PCR; TCRdb's version includes in-frame clones alone and lacks a portion of them. The repertoire holds about 22,000 clones, with 84% as singletons. This TCR was recovered from an adult with mismatch repair-deficient cancer. The sequencing used peripheral blood, collected 2 weeks after starting pembrolizumab.

The CDR3 here is CASSWTGRGYTGETQYF. The CDR3 DNA reads TGCGCCAGCAGCTGGACAGGGAGAGGCTATACCGGCGAGACCCAGTACTTC. The chain couples TRBV5-1 to TRBJ2-5, with TRBD1 matching over 8 bases. The germline V gene has CDR1 SGHRS and CDR2 YFSETQ. This CDR3 is 17 amino acids long. V gave up 3 bases and J gave up 5 bases; unmatched junction bases: 15.